This is a list of T cell receptor beta chains from one sample in a study of PD-1 blockade in mismatch repair-deficient tumors. Measured with immunoSEQ multiplex PCR; TCRdb has only the in-frame clones, and not every one. The sample includes about 100,000 clones, under 90% seen only once; the top ten take around 5.8%. This specimen was peripheral blood, taken less than 37 weeks after starting pembrolizumab. The receptors come from an adult with mismatch repair-deficient cancer. Each CDR3 is given with its conserved first and last residue. The D gene is left open where the match is weak. Size is omitted from some rows. Given values are once, few, many or a class for expanded clones.

j_gene,abundance,v_gene,d_gene,CDR3nt,CDR3aa
TRBJ1-1,-,TRBV4-2,TRBD1,TGTGCCAGCAGCCAAGATGGACAGGGCTGGAGCACTGAAGCTTTCTTT,CASSQDGQGWSTEAFF
TRBJ1-1,once,TRBV7-2,TRBD1,TGTGCCAGCCTCGACAGGGGGAACACTGAAGCTTTCTTT,CASLDRGNTEAFF
TRBJ2-4,-,TRBV14,-,TGTGCCAGCAGCCACGGGACCCCGAGGCGAAACATTCAGTACTTC,CASSHGTPRRNIQYF
TRBJ2-1,-,TRBV10-3,TRBD2,TGTGCCATCAAATCAGGACTAGCGGGAGGAACATCCTACAATGAGCAGTTCTTC,CAIKSGLAGGTSYNEQFF
TRBJ1-1,-,TRBV27,TRBD1,TGTGCCAGCAGTTTGTCGACAGGGGGCGAAGCTTTCTTT,CASSLSTGGEAFF
TRBJ2-3,-,TRBV30,-,TGTGCCTGGAGTGAAGTCACAGATACGCAGTATTTT,CAWSEVTDTQYF
TRBJ2-7,-,TRBV6-6,-,TGTGCCAGCAGTTACCGGGAAACCTACGAGCAGTACTTC,CASSYRETYEQYF
TRBJ2-3,-,TRBV27,TRBD2,TGTGCCAGCAGTTCGGGACTAGCGGGGTTCACAGATACGCAGTATTTT,CASSSGLAGFTDTQYF
TRBJ1-1,-,TRBV5-1,-,TGCGCCAGCAGCTTGTACGGGGAGGATACTGAAGCTTTCTTT,CASSLYGEDTEAFF
TRBJ2-1,-,TRBV5-6,-,TGTGCCAGCAGCTTCCCTAGCAGAATCAATGAGCAGTTCTTC,CASSFPSRINEQFF
TRBJ1-2,-,TRBV7-2,TRBD1,TGTGCCAGCAGCGCGCGGGACAGGGGGCCCGGTGGCTACACCTTC,CASSARDRGPGGYTF
TRBJ1-2,few,TRBV6-6,-,TGTGCCAGCAGCCCTCCGGCGGTTGATGGCTACACCTTC,CASSPPAVDGYTF
TRBJ1-1,-,TRBV9,-,TGTGCCAGCAGCGGGGGGTTCGACACTGAAGCTTTCTTT,CASSGGFDTEAFF
TRBJ2-6,-,TRBV11-3,TRBD1,TGTGCCAGCAGCTTAATCGGACAGGGTTTCGACTCTGGGGCCAACGTCCTGACTTTC,CASSLIGQGFDSGANVLTF
TRBJ2-2,-,TRBV4-1,-,TGCGCCATCTACGGGAACACCGGGGAGCTGTTTTTT,CAIYGNTGELFF
TRBJ1-5,-,TRBV27,TRBD1,TGTGCCAGCAGTGCGGGATCCAGGGGGCTTCAGCCCCAGCATTTT,CASSAGSRGLQPQHF
TRBJ2-7,few,TRBV6-5,TRBD1,TGTGCCAGCAGTTACTTAAGACAGGGCACCCCCTACGAGCAGTACTTC,CASSYLRQGTPYEQYF
TRBJ2-3,-,TRBV6-1,TRBD2,TGTGCCAGCAGCCAGGTAGCGGGAGTCCCAGATACGCAGTATTTT,CASSQVAGVPDTQYF
TRBJ1-1,-,TRBV30,-,TGTGCCTGGAGTAGACAGAACACTGAAGCTTTCTTT,CAWSRQNTEAFF
TRBJ2-3,few,TRBV6-1,TRBD2,TGTGCCAGCAGTGAATTAGCGGGAGGGCCAGATACGCAGTATTTT,CASSELAGGPDTQYF
TRBJ1-2,-,TRBV28,TRBD1,TGTGCCAGCAGTTTATCCGTAGGACAGGGGCTCTATGGCTACACCTTC,CASSLSVGQGLYGYTF
TRBJ2-1,-,TRBV7-2,-,TGTGCCAGCAGCTTATGGGACCCCAACTACAATGAGCAGTTCTTC,CASSLWDPNYNEQFF
TRBJ1-4,-,TRBV9,TRBD1,TGTGCCAGCAGCACAATACGCCGGGACAGGGTTGAGCCTAATGAAAAACTGTTTTTT,CASSTIRRDRVEPNEKLFF
TRBJ2-7,once,TRBV6-5,TRBD2,TGTGCCAGCAGACCCAGCGGGAGGTATTCCTACGAGCAGTACTTC,CASRPSGRYSYEQYF
TRBJ2-1,-,TRBV10-3,TRBD2,TGTGCCATTCTGGAAAGCGGGAGTGGGGAGCAGTTCTTC,CAILESGSGEQFF
TRBJ2-1,-,TRBV19,TRBD2,TGTGCCAGTAGTATTTTTTTGAGTGGGAGGGCCGGAAATGAGCAGTTCTTC,CASSIFLSGRAGNEQFF
TRBJ2-7,-,TRBV27,-,TGTGCCAGCAGTGGGGTGGCCTACGAGCAGTACTTC,CASSGVAYEQYF
TRBJ2-1,-,TRBV4-1,-,TGCGCCAGCAGCCAAGATGTCGGGATCCAGAGCTCCTACAATGAGCAGTTCTTC,CASSQDVGIQSSYNEQFF
TRBJ2-7,few,TRBV12-5,-,TGTGCTAGTGGTTTTGGTCTCGGCTACGAGCAGTACTTC,CASGFGLGYEQYF
TRBJ2-2,-,TRBV11-1,-,TGTGCCAGCAGCTTAACCACAGTCAACACCGGGGAGCTGTTTTTT,CASSLTTVNTGELFF
TRBJ1-4,few,TRBV29-1,TRBD1,TGCAGCGCCAAGAAAGCCCGGACAGGGACAACTAATGAAAAACTGTTTTTT,CSAKKARTGTTNEKLFF
TRBJ2-2,-,TRBV5-1,-,TGCGCCAGCAGCTTGGTAGGCCCCGGGGAGCTGTTTTTT,CASSLVGPGELFF
TRBJ2-3,-,TRBV18,-,TGTGCCAGCTCACCGGGGAACAGGGCAGATACGCAGTATTTT,CASSPGNRADTQYF
TRBJ2-2,-,TRBV4-3,-,TGCGCCAGCAGCCAAGCCCCGGCGGGTGCGAACACCGGGGAGCTGTTTTTT,CASSQAPAGANTGELFF
TRBJ2-2,-,TRBV5-1,-,TGCGCCAGCAGGGAAGGGACCGTGAACACCGGGGAGCTGTTTTTT,CASREGTVNTGELFF
TRBJ2-1,-,TRBV14,TRBD1,TGTGCCAGCAGCCAGAGGCCAAGGACAGGGAAGGAGGGTGAGCAGTTCTTC,CASSQRPRTGKEGEQFF
TRBJ2-7,few,TRBV2,-,TGTGCCAGCAGAGAGAACTTAAACTACGAGCAGTACTTC,CASRENLNYEQYF
TRBJ1-3,-,TRBV30,TRBD1,TGTGCCTGGAGCAAGACAGGGTCTGGAAACACCATATATTTT,CAWSKTGSGNTIYF
TRBJ2-2,once,TRBV9,TRBD2,TGTGCCAGCAGCGTAGAACTAGCGGGAGGCTACACCGGGGAGCTGTTTTTT,CASSVELAGGYTGELFF
TRBJ1-4,-,TRBV7-9,-,TGTGCCAGCAGCTCGACAGCGATTAATGAAAAACTGTTTTTT,CASSSTAINEKLFF
TRBJ1-3,-,TRBV15,TRBD1,TGTGCCACCAGCAGCGGACAGGGGGCGGTTGGAAACACCATATATTTT,CATSSGQGAVGNTIYF
TRBJ1-2,-,TRBV7-5,-,TGTGCCAGTACCCAGGGCCCACCCAACTATGGCTACACCTTC,CASTQGPPNYGYTF
TRBJ1-5,-,TRBV28,TRBD1,TGTGCCAGCAGTCCCTGGACAGGGGGTGGCAATCAGCCCCAGCATTTT,CASSPWTGGGNQPQHF
TRBJ2-3,-,TRBV6-1,-,TGTGCCAGCAGTGAATTTGGCAGGGGGGCAGATACGCAGTATTTT,CASSEFGRGADTQYF
TRBJ1-3,-,TRBV30,TRBD1,TGTGCCTGGAGTGTCGGACAGGGAACCCTCTCTGGAAACACCATATATTTT,CAWSVGQGTLSGNTIYF
TRBJ1-2,-,TRBV6-1,-,TGTGCCAGCAGTGAAGGGGGGAACTATGGCTACACCTTC,CASSEGGNYGYTF
TRBJ2-5,-,TRBV11-2,-,TGTGCCAGCAGCTTACTCCAAGAGACCCAGTACTTC,CASSLLQETQYF
TRBJ2-1,-,TRBV10-3,TRBD1,TGTGCCATCAGTGAGGCGGGACAGGGGGCGAGTAATGAGCAGTTCTTC,CAISEAGQGASNEQFF
TRBJ2-7,-,TRBV29-1,TRBD1,TGCAGCGTTAACACAGGGGCCCCTAGGGAGCAGTACTTC,CSVNTGAPREQYF
TRBJ2-2,-,TRBV18,-,TGTGCCAGCTCACCAAACGTACTAGCGAACACCGGGGAGCTGTTTTTT,CASSPNVLANTGELFF
TRBJ2-3,once,TRBV5-6,-,TGTGCCAGCAGCTTTGCGAGCCCCACAGATACGCAGTATTTT,CASSFASPTDTQYF
TRBJ1-2,-,TRBV11-2,-,TGTGCCAGCAGCTTAGAGGGGATATACGGCTATGGCTACACCTTC,CASSLEGIYGYGYTF
TRBJ1-4,-,TRBV7-8,-,TGTGCCAGCAGCCCACGGGCAGAGGTTGCAACTAATGAAAAACTGTTTTTT,CASSPRAEVATNEKLFF
TRBJ2-1,-,TRBV28,TRBD2,TGTGCCAGCAGCCCATATAGCGGGAGCTCCTACAATGAGCAGTTCTTC,CASSPYSGSSYNEQFF
TRBJ1-5,-,TRBV6-4,-,TGTGCCAGCAGTGAGGGGTATAGCAATCAGCCCCAGCATTTT,CASSEGYSNQPQHF
TRBJ1-1,-,TRBV29-1,-,TGCAGCGTTGACGTCCAGGGTGAAGCTTTCTTT,CSVDVQGEAFF
TRBJ2-1,-,TRBV6-1,TRBD2,TGTGCCAGCACCCGAGCGGGAGGGCCCCAGAATGAGCAGTTCTTC,CASTRAGGPQNEQFF
TRBJ2-2,once,TRBV27,-,TGTGCCAGCAGTTTAATCTCCAGGGCGAACACCGGGGAGCTGTTTTTT,CASSLISRANTGELFF
TRBJ2-1,-,TRBV7-2,TRBD2,TGTGCCAGCAGCTCCACCTTCGCTAGCGGGAAAAATGAGCAGTTCTTC,CASSSTFASGKNEQFF